Below are 9 T cell receptor beta chains sequenced from a single sample in a study of T cells in Graves' hyperthyroidism and ophthalmopathy (dated by TCRdb to the late 2010s). The method behind the library was multiplex PCR. The run used an Illumina HiSeq 2000. Amplification of TCR beta CDR3 regions was carried out from RNA transcripts. The TCR CDR3 was subjected to a first round of RT-PCR using the HTBI primer set and the Qiagen OneStep RT-PCR kit. TCRdb trimmed the raw reads at Q25, called clones with MiXCR and kept productive beta chains. Rows merge per CDR3 protein into single entries with the most common DNA and genes. In this sample the table shows under 450,000 distinct CDR3 sequences, about 15% of which occur a single time. The top ten clones comprise roughly 7.4% of the sample. Sequenced input: blood. The receptor set was obtained from a woman aged 18-29 years with Graves' hyperthyroidism.

This clonotype has more than one count but fewer than ten. The chain joins TRBV27 to TRBJ2-3, with D possibly matching TRBD1 (6 bases). Trimming cost V 8 bases and J 4 bases, with 22 bases left between them. The germline CDR1 and CDR2 sequences are MNHEY and SMNVEV (reference sequence). The CDR3 spans 16 residues. CDR3 coding DNA: TGTGCCAGCTCCGAGAGGAAGGGGAAGGGGGCAGATACGCAGTATTTT. Its protein is CASSERKGKGADTQYF.

Ten or more counts support this clonotype. The chain has TRBV20-1 and TRBJ2-1; 9 bases are shared with TRBD2. The CDR3 is 12 amino acids. V lost 6 bases, J lost 9 bases, and 6 bases stayed unmatched. Per the germline V gene, CDR1 is DFQATT and CDR2 is SNEGSKA (reference sequence). The CDR3 reads CSARGGRSEQFF. DNA of the CDR3: TGCAGTGCGCGGGGGGGGCGTAGTGAGCAGTTCTTC.

This clonotype was counted many times. The chain has TRBV20-1 and TRBJ2-7; TRBD2 agrees at 10 bases. Unmatched junction bases numbered 8, after V lost 3 bases and J lost 0 bases. The CDR3 loop spans 16 amino acids. Germline-derived CDR1 and CDR2 are DFQATT and SNEGSKA (reference sequence). The CDR3 is CSASRGGLAVSYEQYF. CDR3 nucleotide sequence: TGCAGTGCTAGCAGGGGTGGACTAGCGGTCTCCTACGAGCAGTACTTC.

Many counts were recorded for this clonotype. J is TRBJ2-1 and V is TRBV5-1, with 8 bases identical to TRBD2. CDR1 is SGHRS and CDR2 is YFSETQ in the germline V gene. The CDR3 contains 21 residues. J was trimmed by 2 bases and V by 4 bases; bases with no gene match: 23. The CDR3 bases are TGCGCCAGCAGCCGTGGCCCCCAACTAGCGGCCTTACCCACTACCTACAATGAGCAGTTCTTC. It codes for CASSRGPQLAALPTTYNEQFF.

The chain recombines TRBV6-4 with TRBJ2-2, with 10 nucleotides matching TRBD2. Germline CDR1 and CDR2: MRHNA and SNTAGT. The CDR3 loop spans 15 amino acids. Trimming removed 7 bases from V and 3 bases from J; junction bases left unmatched: 5. The CDR3 DNA reads TGTGCCAGCACCCCTACTAGCGGGGACACCGGGGAGCTGTTTTTT. Amino acid sequence: CASTPTSGDTGELFF.

The V and J genes are TRBV28 and TRBJ1-1; D remains unclear. Germline-derived CDR1 and CDR2 are MDHEN and SYDVKM. The CDR3 loop spans 14 amino acids. V lost 5 bases and J 0 bases, leaving 10 bases between the germline ends. The DNA of the CDR3 is TGTGCCAGCAGTGCGCCGGCGATGAACACTGAAGCTTTCTTT. It yields the protein CASSAPAMNTEAFF.

This clonotype was seen repeatedly, ten times or more. V is TRBV30 and J is TRBJ2-5; 7 nucleotides match TRBD1. CDR1 GTSNPN and CDR2 SVGIG come from the germline V gene (reference sequence). The CDR3 totals 12 residues. V dropped 3 bases and J dropped 3; count of bases not matched to a gene: 1. CDR3 DNA: TGTGCCTGGAGACAGGGGAAAGAGACCCAGTACTTC. It codes for CAWRQGKETQYF.

The J gene is TRBJ2-1, the V gene TRBV6-1, with D perhaps being TRBD1 or TRBD2 (6 bases each). CDR1 and CDR2 from the germline V gene are MNHNS and SASEGT. The V and J ends lost 7 bases and 0 bases respectively, with 19 bases between them. CDR3 length equals 17 residues. In DNA, the CDR3 is TGTGCCAGCACCCGGGGGCTAGCGCAGAGCTCCTACAATGAGCAGTTCTTC. Protein: CASTRGLAQSSYNEQFF.

This clonotype has only a few counts. One end of the junction fails to match germline, which may point to a read error. The CDR3 region has the DNA TGTGCCATCAGCGCTGAGACAGGGAAGGAAAAACTGTTTTTT. Its protein is CAISAETGKEKLFF. The rearrangement joins TRBV5-8 to TRBJ1-4; 7 bases agree with TRBD1. The germline CDR1 and CDR2 sequences are SGHTS and YDEGEE. There are 14 residues in the CDR3.